Sequencing of this T cell receptor beta chain was carried out in a study of blood T cells in healthy people across ages. Germline CDR1 reads DFQATT; CDR2 reads SNEGSKA (reference sequence). The length of the CDR3 is 13 residues. With a J-beta primer mix and a sample-barcoded 5' primer, a second PCR ran roughly 6 to 12 cycles. MiXCR, run by TCRdb on the 5' RACE reads, gives a single entry per CDR3 protein. The sample lists about 670,000 distinct CDR3 sequences; about 50% were seen once. Ten or more counts support this clonotype. The chain carries TRBV20-1 and TRBJ2-7; 9 nucleotides agree with TRBD1. The clonotype was recovered from a woman older than 75 in good health. Sequencing was carried out using blood. The CDR3 loop reads CSQDRDRVYEQYF. The CDR3 region has the DNA TGCAGCCAAGACAGGGACAGGGTCTACGAGCAGTACTTC.